The entry below gives a single TCR beta chain sequence along with its context. As yet, its antigen is unknown. One base away lies a much larger clone, so this may be a sequencing read error. This specimen comes from a study of regulatory T cells in long-lasting Graves disease. General study points: Persistent disease was characterized by preferential usage of TRBV28, TRBJ1-2 and TRBJ2-5.

Noted time point: newly diagnosed GD, antithyroid drugs for less than 3 months. Extracted RNA from PBMCs served as the source of the TCR library. This CDR3 spans 13 amino acids. V trimming: 8 bases; J trimming: 3 bases; junction bases outside the gene matches: 6. Germline CDR1 and CDR2: SNHLY and FYNNEI. Assembly of TCR beta libraries relied on iRepertoire HTBI primers together with Arm-PCR of CDR3 regions. In TCRdb, the multiplex PCR reads were re-called with MiXCR into one record per CDR3 protein. The table includes 300,000 to 400,000 distinct CDR3 sequences, less than 20% detected once. This TCR came from a female donor with Graves disease. The sample consisted of peripheral blood mononuclear cells (PBMCs), taken at new diagnosis, from a patient treated with antithyroid drugs. The rearrangement joins TRBV2 to TRBJ1-1; 7 bases align to TRBD1. CDR3 sequence reads: CASGPTGYTEAFF. As DNA, the CDR3 is TGTGCCAGCGGGCCGACAGGGTACACTGAAGCTTTCTTT. Full variable domain (outside the CDR3, taken from reference TRBV2 and TRBJ1-1): EPEVTQTPSHQVTQMGQEVILRCVPISNHLYFYWYRQILGQKVEFLVSFYNNEISEKSEIFDDQFSVERPDGSNFTLKIRSTKLEDSAMYFCASGPTGYTEAFFGQGTRLTVV.